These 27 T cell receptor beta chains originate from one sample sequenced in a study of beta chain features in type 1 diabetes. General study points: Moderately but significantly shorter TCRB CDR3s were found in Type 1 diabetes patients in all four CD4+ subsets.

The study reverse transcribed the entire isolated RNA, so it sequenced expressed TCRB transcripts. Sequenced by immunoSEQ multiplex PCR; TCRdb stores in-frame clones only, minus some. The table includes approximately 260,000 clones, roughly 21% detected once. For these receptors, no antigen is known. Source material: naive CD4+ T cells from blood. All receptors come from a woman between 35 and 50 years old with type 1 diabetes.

This chain's CDR3 is CASSSNSVPYNEQFF. In DNA form, the CDR3 reads TGTGCCAGCAGCTCCAACAGTGTTCCCTACAATGAGCAGTTCTTC. The chain couples TRBV7-2 to TRBJ2-1, with D unresolved. Germline loops: CDR1 SGHTA, CDR2 FQGNSA. The CDR3 runs to 15 residues. Trimming took off 4 bases at V and 2 bases at J, with 12 bases between the two ends. Looking up the rest from reference TRBV7-2 and TRBJ2-1 gives the full variable domain: GAGVSQSPSNKVTEKGKDVELRCDPISGHTALYWYRQSLGQGLEFLIYFQGNSAPDKSGLPSDRFSAERTGGSVSTLTIQRTQQEDSAVYLCASSSNSVPYNEQFFGPGTRLTVL.

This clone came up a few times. The CDR3 region has the DNA TGTGCCAGCAGCTTAGCGGGCAGGGGCGGAAGTGGCTACACCTTC. It codes for CASSLAGRGGSGYTF. The rearrangement uses TRBV7-2 and TRBJ1-2, with TRBD1 as a possible D gene (6 bases). This CDR3 comprises 15 residues. Germline CDR1 is SGHTA and CDR2 is FQGNSA. Trimming took 0 bases from V and 7 from J, leaving 15 bases between them.

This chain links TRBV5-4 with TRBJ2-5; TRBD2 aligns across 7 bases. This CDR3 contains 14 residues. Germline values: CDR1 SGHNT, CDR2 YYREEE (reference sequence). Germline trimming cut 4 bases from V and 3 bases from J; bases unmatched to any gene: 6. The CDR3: CASSRTSREETQYF. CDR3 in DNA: TGTGCCAGCAGCCGGACTAGTAGGGAAGAGACCCAGTACTTC.

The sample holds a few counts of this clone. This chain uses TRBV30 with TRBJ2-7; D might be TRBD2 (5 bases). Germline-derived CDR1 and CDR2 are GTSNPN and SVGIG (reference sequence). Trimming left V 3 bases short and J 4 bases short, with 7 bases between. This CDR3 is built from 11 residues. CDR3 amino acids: CAWRREYEQYF. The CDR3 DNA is TGTGCCTGGAGACGGGAATACGAGCAGTACTTC.

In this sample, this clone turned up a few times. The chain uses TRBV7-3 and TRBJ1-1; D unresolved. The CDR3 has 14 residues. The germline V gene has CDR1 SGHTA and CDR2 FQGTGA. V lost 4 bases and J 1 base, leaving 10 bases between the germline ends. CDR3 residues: CASSSTSGNTEAFF. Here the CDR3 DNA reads TGTGCCAGCAGCTCGACCTCGGGGAACACTGAAGCTTTCTTT.

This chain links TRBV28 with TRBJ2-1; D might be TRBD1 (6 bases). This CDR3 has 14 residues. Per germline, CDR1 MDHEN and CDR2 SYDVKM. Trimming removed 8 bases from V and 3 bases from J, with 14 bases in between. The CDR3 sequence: CASGRDTIYNEQFF. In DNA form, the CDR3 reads TGTGCCAGCGGTCGGGACACTATCTACAATGAGCAGTTCTTC.

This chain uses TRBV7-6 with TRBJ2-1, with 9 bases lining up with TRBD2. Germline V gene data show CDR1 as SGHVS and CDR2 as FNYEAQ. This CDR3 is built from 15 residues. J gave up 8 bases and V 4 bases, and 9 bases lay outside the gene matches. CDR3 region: CASSSSGTVGDEQFF. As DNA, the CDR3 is TGTGCCAGCAGCTCTAGCGGGACGGTGGGAGATGAGCAGTTCTTC.

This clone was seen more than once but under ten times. The CDR3 region has the DNA TGCGCCAGCAGCTTGGACGCGGGAGGGCACAATGAGCAGTTCTTC. Its protein is CASSLDAGGHNEQFF. The chain links TRBV5-1 to TRBJ2-1, with 9 bases matching TRBD2. The CDR3 loop spans 15 amino acids. The germline gives CDR1 SGHRS, CDR2 YFSETQ. V lost 0 bases to trimming and J lost 5 bases; unmatched junction nucleotides: 3.

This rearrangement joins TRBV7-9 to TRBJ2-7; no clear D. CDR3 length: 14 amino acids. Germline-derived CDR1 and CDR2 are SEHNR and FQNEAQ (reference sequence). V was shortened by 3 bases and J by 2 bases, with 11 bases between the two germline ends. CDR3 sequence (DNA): TGTGCCAGCAGCTTCTTGGGCCGCACCTACGAGCAGTACTTC. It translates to CASSFLGRTYEQYF. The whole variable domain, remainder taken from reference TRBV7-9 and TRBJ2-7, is DTGVSQNPRHKITKRGQNVTFRCDPISEHNRLYWYRQTLGQGPEFLTYFQNEAQLEKSRLLSDRFSAERPKGSFSTLEIQRTEQGDSAMYLCASSFLGRTYEQYFGPGTRLTVT.

CDR3 sequence (DNA): TGTGCCAGCAGTTTCCATCAGGGGGGTGGCTACACCTTC. This encodes CASSFHQGGGYTF. V gene TRBV28 combines with J gene TRBJ1-2, with TRBD1 matching 7 bases. Germline V CDR1 and CDR2: MDHEN, SYDVKM. The length of the CDR3 is 13 residues. V shed 3 bases, J shed 7 bases, and the junction held 5 bases outside the gene matches.

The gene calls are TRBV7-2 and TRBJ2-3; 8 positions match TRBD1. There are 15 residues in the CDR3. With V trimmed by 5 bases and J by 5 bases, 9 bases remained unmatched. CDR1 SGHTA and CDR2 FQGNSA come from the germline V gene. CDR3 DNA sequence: TGTGCCAGCAGCCTCTCTCAGGGGGCGGTAGATACGCAGTATTTT. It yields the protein CASSLSQGAVDTQYF.

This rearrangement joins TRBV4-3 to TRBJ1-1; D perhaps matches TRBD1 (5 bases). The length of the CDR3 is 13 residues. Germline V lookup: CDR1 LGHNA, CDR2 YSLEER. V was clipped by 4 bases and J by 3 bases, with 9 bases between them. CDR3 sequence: CASSPQGDTEAFF. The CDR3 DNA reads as TGCGCCAGCAGCCCCCAGGGTGACACTGAAGCTTTCTTT.

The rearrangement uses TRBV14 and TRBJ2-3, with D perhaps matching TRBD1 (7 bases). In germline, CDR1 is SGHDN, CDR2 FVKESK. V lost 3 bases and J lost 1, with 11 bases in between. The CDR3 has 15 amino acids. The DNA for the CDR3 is TGTGCCAGCAGCCAGCGGGACAGTCGCACAGATACGCAGTATTTT. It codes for CASSQRDSRTDTQYF.

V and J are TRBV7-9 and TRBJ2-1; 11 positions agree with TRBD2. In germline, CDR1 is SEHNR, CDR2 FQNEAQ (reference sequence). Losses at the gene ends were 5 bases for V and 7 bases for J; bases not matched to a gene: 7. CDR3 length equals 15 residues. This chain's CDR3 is CASSVPTSGSNEQFF. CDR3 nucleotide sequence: TGTGCCAGCAGCGTACCCACTAGCGGGAGTAATGAGCAGTTCTTC. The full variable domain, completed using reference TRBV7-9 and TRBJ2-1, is DTGVSQNPRHKITKRGQNVTFRCDPISEHNRLYWYRQTLGQGPEFLTYFQNEAQLEKSRLLSDRFSAERPKGSFSTLEIQRTEQGDSAMYLCASSVPTSGSNEQFFGPGTRLTVL.

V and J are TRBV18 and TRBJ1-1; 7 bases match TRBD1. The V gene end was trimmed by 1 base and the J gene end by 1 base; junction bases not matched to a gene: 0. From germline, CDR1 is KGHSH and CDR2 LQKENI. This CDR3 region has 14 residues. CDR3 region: CASSPRTGNTEAFF. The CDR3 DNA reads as TGTGCCAGCTCACCACGGACAGGGAACACTGAAGCTTTCTTT.

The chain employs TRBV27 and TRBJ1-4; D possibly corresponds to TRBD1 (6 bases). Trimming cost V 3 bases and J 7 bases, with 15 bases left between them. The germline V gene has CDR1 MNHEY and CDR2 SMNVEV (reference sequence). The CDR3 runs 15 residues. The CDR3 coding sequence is TGTGCCAGCAGTTTGGTACAGGGAGTAGGTGAAAAACTGTTTTTT. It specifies CASSLVQGVGEKLFF. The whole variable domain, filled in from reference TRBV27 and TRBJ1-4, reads EAQVTQNPRYLITVTGKKLTVTCSQNMNHEYMSWYRQDPGLGLRQIYYSMNVEVTDKGDVPEGYKVSRKEKRNFPLILESPSPNQTSLYFCASSLVQGVGEKLFFGSGTQLSVL.

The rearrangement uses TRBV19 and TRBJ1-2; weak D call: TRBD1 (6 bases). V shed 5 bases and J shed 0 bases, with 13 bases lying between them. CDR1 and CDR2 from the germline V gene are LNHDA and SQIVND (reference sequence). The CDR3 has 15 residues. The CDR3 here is CASSRGDTPNYGYTF. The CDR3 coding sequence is TGTGCCAGTAGTCGAGGGGACACCCCTAACTATGGCTACACCTTC.

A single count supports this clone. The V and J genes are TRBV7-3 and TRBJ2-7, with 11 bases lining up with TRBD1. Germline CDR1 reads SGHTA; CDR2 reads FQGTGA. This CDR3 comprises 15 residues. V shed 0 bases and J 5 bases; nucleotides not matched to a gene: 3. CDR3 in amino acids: CASSLTGQGANEQYF. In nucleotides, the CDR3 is TGTGCCAGCAGCTTAACTGGACAGGGGGCAAACGAGCAGTACTTC.

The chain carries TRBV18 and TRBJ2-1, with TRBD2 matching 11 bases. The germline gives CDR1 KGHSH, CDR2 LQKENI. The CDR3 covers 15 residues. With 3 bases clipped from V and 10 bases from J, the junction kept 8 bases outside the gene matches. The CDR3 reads CASSPSLAGVDEQFF. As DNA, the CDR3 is TGTGCCAGCTCACCGTCACTAGCGGGAGTGGACGAGCAGTTCTTC.

In DNA form, the CDR3 reads TGCAGCAATCAGCTTACAGGGGGTACTGAAGCTTTCTTT. It yields the protein CSNQLTGGTEAFF. The V call is TRBV29-1, the J call TRBJ1-1; 8 bases map to TRBD1. J gave up 5 bases and V 8 bases, and 10 bases lay outside the gene matches. The CDR3 is 13 residues long. The V gene's germline CDR1 is SQVTM and CDR2 ANQGSEA.

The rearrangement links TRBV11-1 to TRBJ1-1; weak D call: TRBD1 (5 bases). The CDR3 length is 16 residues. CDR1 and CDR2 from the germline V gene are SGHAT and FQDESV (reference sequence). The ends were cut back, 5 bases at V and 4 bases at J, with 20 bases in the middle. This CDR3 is CASSLPRSREGTEAFF. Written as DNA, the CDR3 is TGTGCCAGCAGCCTCCCGAGATCCAGGGAGGGCACTGAAGCTTTCTTT.

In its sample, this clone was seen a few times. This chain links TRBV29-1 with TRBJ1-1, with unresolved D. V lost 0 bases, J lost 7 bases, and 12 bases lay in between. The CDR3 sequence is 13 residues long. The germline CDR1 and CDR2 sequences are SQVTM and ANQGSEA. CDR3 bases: TGCAGCGTTGAAGATAGTGGGGAGAGTGAAGCTTTCTTT. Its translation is CSVEDSGESEAFF.

Written as DNA, the CDR3 is TGTGCCAGCAGCCAAGAACCGCTAGACTATGGCTACACCTTC. It is translated as CASSQEPLDYGYTF. This chain uses TRBV4-2 with TRBJ1-2; D call uncertain. Trimming pared 0 bases from V and 3 bases from J, leaving 8 bases between. Germline V gene lookup returns CDR1 LGHNA and CDR2 YNFKEQ. CDR3 length equals 14 residues.

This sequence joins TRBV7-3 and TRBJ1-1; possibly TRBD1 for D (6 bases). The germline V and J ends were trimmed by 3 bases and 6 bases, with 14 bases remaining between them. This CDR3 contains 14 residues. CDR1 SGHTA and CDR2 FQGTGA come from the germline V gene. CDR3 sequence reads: CASSFAQGNAEAFF. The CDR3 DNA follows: TGTGCCAGCAGCTTCGCACAGGGAAACGCTGAAGCTTTCTTT.

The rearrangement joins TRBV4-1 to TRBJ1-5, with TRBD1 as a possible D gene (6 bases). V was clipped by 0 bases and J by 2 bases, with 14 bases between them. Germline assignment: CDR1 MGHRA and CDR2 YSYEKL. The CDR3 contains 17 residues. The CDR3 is CASSQDSQGIGNQPQHF. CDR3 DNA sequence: TGCGCCAGCAGCCAAGACTCACAGGGAATTGGCAATCAGCCCCAGCATTTT.

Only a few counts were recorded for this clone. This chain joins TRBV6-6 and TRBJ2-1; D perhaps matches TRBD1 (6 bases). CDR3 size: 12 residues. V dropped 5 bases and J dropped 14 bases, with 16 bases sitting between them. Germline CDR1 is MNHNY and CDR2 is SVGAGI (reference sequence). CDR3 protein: CASSPPGEAEFF. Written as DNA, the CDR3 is TGTGCCAGCAGTCCACCAGGGGAAGCTGAGTTCTTC.

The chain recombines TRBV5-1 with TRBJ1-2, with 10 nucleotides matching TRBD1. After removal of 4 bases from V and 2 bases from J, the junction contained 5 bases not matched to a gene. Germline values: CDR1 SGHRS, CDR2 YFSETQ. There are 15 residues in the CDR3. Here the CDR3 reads CASSPRTGGNYGYTF. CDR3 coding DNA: TGCGCCAGCAGCCCTAGGACAGGGGGAAACTATGGCTACACCTTC.